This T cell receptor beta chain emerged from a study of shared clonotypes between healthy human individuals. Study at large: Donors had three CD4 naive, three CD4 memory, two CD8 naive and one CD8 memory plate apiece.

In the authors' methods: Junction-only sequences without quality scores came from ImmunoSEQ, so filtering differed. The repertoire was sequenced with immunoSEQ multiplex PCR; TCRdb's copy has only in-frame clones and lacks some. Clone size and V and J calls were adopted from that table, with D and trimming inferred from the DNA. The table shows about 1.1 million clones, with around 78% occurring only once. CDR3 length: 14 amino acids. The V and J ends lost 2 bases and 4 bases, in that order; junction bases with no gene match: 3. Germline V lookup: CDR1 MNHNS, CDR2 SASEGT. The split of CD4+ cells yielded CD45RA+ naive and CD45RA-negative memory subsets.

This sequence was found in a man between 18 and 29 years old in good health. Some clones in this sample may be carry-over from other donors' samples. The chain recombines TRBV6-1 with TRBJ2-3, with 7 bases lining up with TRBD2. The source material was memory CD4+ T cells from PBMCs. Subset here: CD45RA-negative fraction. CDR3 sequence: CASSETGGPDTQYF. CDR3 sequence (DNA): TGTGCCAGCAGTGAAACGGGAGGCCCAGATACGCAGTATTTT.